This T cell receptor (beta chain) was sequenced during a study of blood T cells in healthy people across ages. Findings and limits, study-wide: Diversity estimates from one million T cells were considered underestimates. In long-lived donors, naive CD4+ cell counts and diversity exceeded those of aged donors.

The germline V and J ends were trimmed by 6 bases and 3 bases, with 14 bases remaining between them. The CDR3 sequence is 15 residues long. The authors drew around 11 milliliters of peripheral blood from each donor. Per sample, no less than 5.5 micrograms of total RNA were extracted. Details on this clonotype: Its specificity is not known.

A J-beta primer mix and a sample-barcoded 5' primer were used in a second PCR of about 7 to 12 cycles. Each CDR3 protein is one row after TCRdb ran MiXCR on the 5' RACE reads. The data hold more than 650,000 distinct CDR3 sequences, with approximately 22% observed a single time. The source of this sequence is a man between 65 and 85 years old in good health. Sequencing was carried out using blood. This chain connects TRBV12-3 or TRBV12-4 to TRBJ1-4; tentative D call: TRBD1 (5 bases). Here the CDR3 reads CASSTGSVANEKLFF. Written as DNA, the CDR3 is TGTGCCAGCAGCACAGGTTCAGTGGCTAATGAAAAACTGTTTTTT.